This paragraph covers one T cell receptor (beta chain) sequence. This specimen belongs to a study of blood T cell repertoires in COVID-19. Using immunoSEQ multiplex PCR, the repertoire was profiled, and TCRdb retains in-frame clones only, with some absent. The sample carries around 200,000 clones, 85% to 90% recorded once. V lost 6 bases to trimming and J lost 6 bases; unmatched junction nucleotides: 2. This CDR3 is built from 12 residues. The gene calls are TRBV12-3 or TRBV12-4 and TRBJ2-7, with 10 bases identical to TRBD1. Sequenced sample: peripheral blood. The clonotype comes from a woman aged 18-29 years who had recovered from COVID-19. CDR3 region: CASSRTGGEQYF. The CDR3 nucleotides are TGTGCCAGCAGCCGGACAGGGGGCGAGCAGTACTTC.